Reported below is one T cell receptor beta chain. Antigen specificity is unknown. As the sequencing template, cDNA was produced by extracting RNA and reverse transcribing it. Here immunoSEQ multiplex PCR was the method, and the copy in TCRdb shows in-frame clones only, minus some. This sample has 250,000 to 350,000 clones, with around three fifths found just once. The CDR3 length is 11 residues. In germline, CDR1 is MGHDK, CDR2 SYGVNS. V lost 8 bases, J lost 3 bases, and 8 bases lay in between. The treatment is: oral pan-JAK inhibitor, 5-10 mg twice daily. It was from alopecia areata patients that lesional scalp punch biopsies and peripheral blood were collected. These data are taken from a study of CD8+ T cells in alopecia areata. Whole-study results and caveats: Amid tofacitinib therapy, many expanded lesional clones stayed present in scalp and blood. An increase in clonality over normal scalp was evident in lesional scalp, especially alopecia totalis/universalis. Scalp clonality decreased significantly with tofacitinib, and so did expanded CD8+ clones among the top 100.

The V and J genes are TRBV25-1 and TRBJ2-7; unclear D gene. This receptor was identified in a human donor with alopecia areata. The material sequenced was CD4+ T cells sorted from blood, taken around week 54, from a patient treated with tofacitinib. DNA of the CDR3: TGTGCCAGCTCCATGATCTACGAGCAGTACTTC. It codes for CASSMIYEQYF.